This TCR beta chain was captured in a study of blood T cell repertoires in COVID-19. Study-level background: Nucleic acid was either cDNA or gDNA, and it came from T cells, B-cell-depleted T cells, or PBMCs.

Original processing notes: Amplification from reference gene primers served as the basis for estimated nucleated cell counts. The method was immunoSEQ multiplex PCR; TCRdb's version includes in-frame clones alone and lacks a portion of them. Clone size and V and J calls were adopted from that table, with D and trimming inferred from the DNA. Found here are tens of thousands of clones, less than 90% of them singletons; the top ten hold roughly 18%. The ends were cut back, 4 bases at V and 0 bases at J, with 13 bases in the middle. The CDR3 spans 16 residues. Germline CDR1 MNHNS, CDR2 SASEGT. V gene TRBV6-1 combines with J gene TRBJ1-5, with a tentative D call TRBD1 (5 bases). This clonotype was obtained from a woman older than 75 with acute or convalescent COVID-19. The source material was peripheral blood. Written as DNA, the CDR3 is TGTGCCAGCAGTGGCCGGCAGGGCAGTAGCAATCAGCCCCAGCATTTT. This gives the protein CASSGRQGSSNQPQHF.